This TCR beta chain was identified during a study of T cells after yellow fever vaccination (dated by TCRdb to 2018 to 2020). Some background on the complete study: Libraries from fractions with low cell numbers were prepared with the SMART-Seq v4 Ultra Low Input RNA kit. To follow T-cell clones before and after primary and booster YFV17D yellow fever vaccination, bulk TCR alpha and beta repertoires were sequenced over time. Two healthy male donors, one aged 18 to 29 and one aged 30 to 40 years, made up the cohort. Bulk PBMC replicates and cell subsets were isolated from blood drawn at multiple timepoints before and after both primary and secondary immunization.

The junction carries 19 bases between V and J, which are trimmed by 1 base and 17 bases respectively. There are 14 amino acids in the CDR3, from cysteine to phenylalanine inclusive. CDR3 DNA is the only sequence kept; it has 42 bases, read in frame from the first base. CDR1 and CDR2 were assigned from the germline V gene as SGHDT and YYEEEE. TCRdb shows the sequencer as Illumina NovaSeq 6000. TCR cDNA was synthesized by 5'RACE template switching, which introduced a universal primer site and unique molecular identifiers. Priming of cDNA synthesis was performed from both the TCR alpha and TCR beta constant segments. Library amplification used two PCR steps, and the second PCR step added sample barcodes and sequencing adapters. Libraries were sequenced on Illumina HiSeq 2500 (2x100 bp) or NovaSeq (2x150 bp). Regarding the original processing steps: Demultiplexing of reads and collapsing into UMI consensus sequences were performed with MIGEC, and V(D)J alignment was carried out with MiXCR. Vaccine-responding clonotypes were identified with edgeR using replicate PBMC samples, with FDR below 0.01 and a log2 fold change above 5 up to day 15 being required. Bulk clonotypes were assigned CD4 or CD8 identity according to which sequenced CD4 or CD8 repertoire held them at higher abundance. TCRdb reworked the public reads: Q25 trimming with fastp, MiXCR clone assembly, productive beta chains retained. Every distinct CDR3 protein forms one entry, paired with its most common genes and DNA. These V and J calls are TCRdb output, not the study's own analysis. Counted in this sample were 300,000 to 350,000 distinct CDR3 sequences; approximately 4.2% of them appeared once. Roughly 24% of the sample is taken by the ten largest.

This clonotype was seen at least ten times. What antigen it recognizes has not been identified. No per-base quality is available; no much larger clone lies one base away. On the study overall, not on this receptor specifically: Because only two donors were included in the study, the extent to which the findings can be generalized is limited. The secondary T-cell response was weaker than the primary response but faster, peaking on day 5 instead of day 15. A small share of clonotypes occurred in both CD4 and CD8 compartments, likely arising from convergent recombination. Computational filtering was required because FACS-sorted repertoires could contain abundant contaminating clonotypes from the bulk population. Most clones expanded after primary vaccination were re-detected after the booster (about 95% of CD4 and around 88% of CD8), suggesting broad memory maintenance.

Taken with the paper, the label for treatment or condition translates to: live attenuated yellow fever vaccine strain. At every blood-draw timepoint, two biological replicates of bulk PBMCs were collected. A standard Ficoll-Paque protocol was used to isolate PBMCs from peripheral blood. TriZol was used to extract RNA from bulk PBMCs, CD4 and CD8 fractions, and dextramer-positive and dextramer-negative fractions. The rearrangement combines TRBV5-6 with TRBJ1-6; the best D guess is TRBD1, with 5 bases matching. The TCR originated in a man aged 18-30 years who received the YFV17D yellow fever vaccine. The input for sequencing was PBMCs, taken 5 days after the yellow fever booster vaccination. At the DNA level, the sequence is TGTGCCAGCAGCTTGCAGGGACCCACACCCCTCGTCCACTTT. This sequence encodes CASSLQGPTPLVHF. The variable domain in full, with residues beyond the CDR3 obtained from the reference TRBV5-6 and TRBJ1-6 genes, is DAGVTQSPTHLIKTRGQQVTLRCSPKSGHDTVSWYQQALGQGPQFIFQYYEEEERQRGNFPDRFSGHQFPNYSSELNVNALLLGDSALYLCASSLQGPTPLVHFGNGTRLTVT.